A selection of T cell receptor beta chains follows, all from one sample in a study of OX40 agonist ivuxolimab in advanced cancers. Generated by immunoSEQ multiplex PCR, the TCRdb table keeps only in-frame clones and is missing some. The sample includes about 69,000 clones, around 90% of them seen just once. Sequenced here: CD4+ or CD8+ T cells sorted from blood, sampled in a trial of the OX40 agonist ivuxolimab. The receptors were gathered from an adult with an advanced solid tumor such as melanoma, head and neck, liver or kidney cancer. The CDR3 runs from the conserved cysteine through the conserved F or W. The D gene is left open where the match is weak. A row's size may be missing; if present it is once, few, many or a size class.

-,TRBJ2-1,TRBV5-1,-,CASSLVPGRYNEQFF,TGCGCCAGCAGCTTGGTCCCAGGGCGGTACAATGAGCAGTTCTTC
-,TRBJ2-3,TRBV28,TRBD2,CASSARLANSPDTQYF,TGTGCCAGCAGTGCCCGACTAGCAAATTCCCCAGATACGCAGTATTTT
-,TRBJ2-5,TRBV19,-,CASSKDRDGQETQYF,TGTGCCAGTAGCAAGGACAGAGACGGCCAAGAGACCCAGTACTTC
-,TRBJ1-1,TRBV5-1,-,CASSPGWGEDTEAFF,TGCGCCAGCAGCCCCGGTTGGGGGGAGGACACTGAAGCTTTCTTT
once,TRBJ2-1,TRBV5-1,TRBD2,CASSLGLAGGGSYNEQFF,TGCGCCAGCAGCTTGGGACTAGCGGGAGGAGGCTCCTACAATGAGCAGTTCTTC
-,TRBJ1-4,TRBV28,-,CASSTGSAEKLFF,TGTGCCAGCAGTACAGGGAGCGCTGAAAAACTGTTTTTT
-,TRBJ1-2,TRBV11-2,TRBD1,CASRGQGGDGYTF,TGTGCCAGCAGGGGACAGGGAGGGGATGGCTACACCTTC
-,TRBJ2-1,TRBV28,-,CASSFPGPGQFF,TGTGCCAGCAGTTTCCCGGGCCCGGGGCAGTTCTTC
-,TRBJ2-5,TRBV2,TRBD1,CASSEGQGGLGTQYF,TGTGCCAGCAGCGAAGGACAGGGGGGATTGGGGACCCAGTACTTC
-,TRBJ2-2,TRBV6-6,-,CASSLYELTGELFF,TGTGCCAGCAGTCTCTACGAGCTAACCGGGGAGCTGTTTTTT
once,TRBJ1-5,TRBV28,-,CAIKGPSNQPQHF,TGTGCCATTAAGGGACCGAGCAATCAGCCCCAGCATTTT
-,TRBJ2-2,TRBV29-1,-,CSVHEYRANTGELFF,TGCAGCGTCCACGAGTACAGGGCGAACACCGGGGAGCTGTTTTTT
-,TRBJ1-2,TRBV5-1,-,CASSCRDTYGYTF,TGCGCCAGCAGCTGCAGGGATACCTATGGCTACACCTTC
-,TRBJ1-4,TRBV6-1,-,CASSASWTEGKLFF,TGTGCCAGCAGTGCTAGTTGGACAGAGGGAAAACTGTTTTTT
-,TRBJ2-7,TRBV9,TRBD2,CASSATSGSFHEQYF,TGTGCCAGCAGCGCGACTAGCGGGAGTTTCCACGAGCAGTACTTC
-,TRBJ2-1,TRBV30,TRBD2,CAWAGLAGGRNEQFF,TGTGCCTGGGCTGGACTAGCGGGAGGGCGCAATGAGCAGTTCTTC
many,TRBJ1-3,TRBV7-2,-,CASSLVAGVGNTIYF,TGTGCCAGCAGCTTAGTCGCAGGGGTAGGAAACACCATATATTTT
once,TRBJ2-1,TRBV10-3,-,CAINSNQHNEQFF,TGTGCCATCAATTCGAACCAGCACAATGAGCAGTTCTTC
-,TRBJ2-2,TRBV4-3,TRBD1,CASSQDLGQGAWTGELFF,TGCGCCAGCAGCCAAGATTTGGGACAGGGGGCATGGACCGGGGAGCTGTTTTTT
-,TRBJ1-5,TRBV11-2,-,CASSLGGGNTNQPQHF,TGTGCCAGCAGCTTAGGGGGGGGTAATACCAATCAGCCCCAGCATTTT
-,TRBJ2-7,TRBV7-6,-,CASSPREGGYEQYF,TGTGCCAGCAGCCCCAGGGAGGGGGGGTACGAGCAGTACTTC
few,TRBJ1-4,TRBV5-6,-,CASSFLGRSDEKLFF,TGTGCCAGCAGCTTCCTTGGACGGAGCGATGAAAAACTGTTTTTT
once,TRBJ2-1,TRBV11-2,-,CASSPRRYNEQFF,TGTGCCAGCAGCCCCAGGAGGTACAATGAGCAGTTCTTC
-,TRBJ2-7,TRBV7-9,TRBD2,CASSPLAGGPYEQYF,TGTGCCAGCAGCCCACTAGCGGGAGGGCCCTACGAGCAGTACTTC
-,TRBJ2-7,TRBV29-1,TRBD2,CSVDLTGGGNEQYF,TGCAGCGTTGATTTGACGGGAGGCGGTAACGAGCAGTACTTC
-,TRBJ2-7,TRBV6-6,-,CASRRGGASYEQYF,TGTGCCAGCAGAAGGGGGGGGGCCTCCTACGAGCAGTACTTC
once,TRBJ2-3,TRBV10-2,TRBD1,CASKQGDRDTQYF,TGCGCCAGCAAACAGGGGGATAGAGATACGCAGTATTTT
few,TRBJ1-2,TRBV10-3,-,CAISEGLYGYTF,TGTGCCATCAGTGAGGGCTTATATGGCTACACCTTC
-,TRBJ1-1,TRBV7-3,-,CASSYQWNTEAFF,TGTGCCAGCAGCTACCAATGGAACACTGAAGCTTTCTTT
-,TRBJ2-7,TRBV4-3,-,CASSQVRGPYEQYF,TGCGCCAGCAGCCAAGTCAGGGGACCCTACGAGCAGTACTTC
-,TRBJ2-7,TRBV19,-,CASSTRVAYEQYF,TGTGCCAGTAGTACAAGGGTGGCCTACGAGCAGTACTTC
-,TRBJ2-3,TRBV2,TRBD2,CASSARGTSDHPGTDTQYF,TGTGCCAGCAGTGCCAGGGGGACTAGCGACCACCCTGGCACAGATACGCAGTATTTT
-,TRBJ2-3,TRBV19,-,CASSMRRTSTDTQYF,TGTGCCAGTAGTATGAGGAGAACTAGCACAGATACGCAGTATTTT
-,TRBJ2-3,TRBV27,TRBD1,CASKRGQVDTQYF,TGTGCCAGCAAAAGGGGGCAGGTAGATACGCAGTATTTT
-,TRBJ2-2,TRBV11-2,-,CASSLNTGELFF,TGTGCCAGCAGCCTGAACACCGGGGAGCTGTTTTTT
-,TRBJ2-2,TRBV7-2,-,CASSWNTGELFF,TGTGCCAGCAGCTGGAACACCGGGGAGCTGTTTTTT
-,TRBJ2-1,TRBV6-6,-,CASSPRERPDEQFF,TGTGCCAGCAGTCCCCGGGAGCGCCCCGATGAGCAGTTCTTC
-,TRBJ2-1,TRBV20-1,-,CSASPRLEQFF,TGCAGTGCTAGCCCCAGACTTGAGCAGTTCTTC
-,TRBJ2-7,TRBV18,-,CASSPPSSYEQYF,TGTGCCAGCTCACCACCTTCCTCCTACGAGCAGTACTTC
-,TRBJ1-5,TRBV7-2,TRBD1,CASSQGGINQPQHF,TGTGCCAGCAGCCAAGGGGGCATCAATCAGCCCCAGCATTTT
-,TRBJ2-1,TRBV10-3,-,CAISETSSYNEQFF,TGTGCCATCAGTGAGACTAGCTCCTACAATGAGCAGTTCTTC
-,TRBJ2-1,TRBV5-4,TRBD2,CASSLASGRYEQFF,TGTGCCAGCAGCTTGGCTAGCGGGAGGTATGAGCAGTTCTTC
-,TRBJ2-5,TRBV30,-,CAWQGKETQYF,TGTGCCTGGCAGGGAAAAGAGACCCAGTACTTC
-,TRBJ2-1,TRBV11-2,TRBD2,CASSFRGVSYNEQFF,TGTGCCAGCAGCTTTCGGGGGGTCTCCTACAATGAGCAGTTCTTC
-,TRBJ2-1,TRBV2,-,CASTLTFDEQFF,TGTGCCAGCACCCTCACGTTCGATGAGCAGTTCTTC
-,TRBJ2-1,TRBV2,-,CASSLLLRDEQFF,TGTGCCAGCAGTCTCCTTCTGCGTGATGAGCAGTTCTTC
-,TRBJ1-2,TRBV5-1,-,CASSLDRVGYTF,TGCGCCAGCAGCTTGGACAGGGTTGGCTACACCTTC
-,TRBJ1-2,TRBV5-1,-,CASSPPGSFGYTF,TGCGCCAGCAGCCCGCCCGGGTCCTTTGGCTACACCTTC
-,TRBJ2-1,TRBV9,-,CASSVDDEQFF,TGTGCCAGCAGCGTAGACGATGAGCAGTTCTTC
-,TRBJ2-3,TRBV29-1,TRBD2,CSTPPASGGTDTQYF,TGCAGCACCCCCCCCGCTAGCGGTGGCACAGATACGCAGTATTTT
-,TRBJ1-2,TRBV5-6,-,CASSLQGGHGYTF,TGTGCCAGCAGCCTTCAGGGAGGCCATGGCTACACCTTC
-,TRBJ2-7,TRBV7-8,-,CASSLDAGAYGQYF,TGTGCCAGCAGCTTAGATGCGGGGGCCTACGGGCAGTACTTC
-,TRBJ2-3,TRBV11-2,-,CASSFDGFPDTQYF,TGTGCCAGCAGCTTTGACGGCTTCCCTGATACGCAGTATTTT
-,TRBJ2-2,TRBV5-4,TRBD1,CASSRQGSQTGELFF,TGTGCCAGCAGCAGACAGGGAAGTCAAACCGGGGAGCTGTTTTTT
-,TRBJ1-2,TRBV7-2,-,CASSSPIGDGYTF,TGTGCCAGCAGCTCCCCCATTGGGGATGGCTACACCTTC
-,TRBJ2-7,TRBV19,-,CASSRQGQNYEQYF,TGTGCCAGTAGTCGGCAGGGCCAGAACTACGAGCAGTACTTC
once,TRBJ2-3,TRBV4-2,-,CASSQEIRDTQYF,TGTGCCAGCAGCCAAGAGATTAGAGATACGCAGTATTTT